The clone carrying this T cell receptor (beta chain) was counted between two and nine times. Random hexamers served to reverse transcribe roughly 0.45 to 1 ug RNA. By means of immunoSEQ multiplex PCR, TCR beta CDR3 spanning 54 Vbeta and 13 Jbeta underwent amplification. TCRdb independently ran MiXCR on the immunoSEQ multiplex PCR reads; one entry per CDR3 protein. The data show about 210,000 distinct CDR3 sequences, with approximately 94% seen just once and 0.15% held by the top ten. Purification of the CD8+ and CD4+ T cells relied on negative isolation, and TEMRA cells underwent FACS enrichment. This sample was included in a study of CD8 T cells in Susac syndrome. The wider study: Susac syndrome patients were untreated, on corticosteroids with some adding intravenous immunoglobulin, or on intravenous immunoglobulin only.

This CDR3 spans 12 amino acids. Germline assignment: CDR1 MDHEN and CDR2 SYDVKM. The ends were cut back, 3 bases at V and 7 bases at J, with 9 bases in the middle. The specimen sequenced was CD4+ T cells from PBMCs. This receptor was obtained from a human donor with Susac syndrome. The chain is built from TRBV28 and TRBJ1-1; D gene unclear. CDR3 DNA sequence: TGTGCCAGCAGTTTCCCGGGCGGTGAAGCTTTCTTT. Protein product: CASSFPGGEAFF.